Each of the 17 T cell receptor beta chains below was sequenced from the same sample in a study of early T cells in non-severe SARS-CoV-2 infection. TCRdb recomputed calls from the 5' RACE reads with MiXCR, one row per CDR3 protein. The top ten clones hold 1.3% to 1.5% of a sample with around 55,000 distinct CDR3 sequences, roughly an eighth of them seen once. The sample taken for sequencing was whole blood. The origin of the receptors is an adult who was a healthcare worker with PCR-confirmed SARS-CoV-2 infection or an uninfected control (not recorded which).

As for this clonotype: No conserved phenylalanine or tryptophan ends this CDR3, so it is likely a read error. The DNA is left out, because the CDR3 cannot be placed on it with certainty; the CDR3 is given as TCRdb lists it. The chain employs TRBV4-3 and TRBJ2-1. CDR1 and CDR2 from the germline V gene are LGHNA and YSLEER. From its first to its last residue, the CDR3 has 10 amino acids. This chain's CDR3 is CASSQSDGLI.

This chain links TRBV19 with TRBJ2-5, with TRBD2 as a possible D gene (6 bases). The V end lost 1 base, the J end lost 1 base, and 7 bases lay between the germline ends. The V gene's germline CDR1 is LNHDA and CDR2 SQIVND (reference sequence). CDR3 length equals 14 residues. The CDR3 region is CASSIVSGQETQYF. The CDR3 coding sequence is TGTGCCAGTAGTATAGTTAGCGGCCAAGAGACCCAGTACTTC.

This clonotype was counted only a few times. The chain combines TRBV10-2 with TRBJ2-4; D gene uncertain. CDR3 length equals 12 residues. Between the trimmed V and J ends, which lost 2 bases and 10 bases, there was a span of 9 bases. Per germline, CDR1 WSHSY and CDR2 SAAADI. CDR3 protein: CASSEGLGIQYF. The CDR3 nucleotides read TGCGCCAGCAGTGAGGGTTTAGGTATTCAGTACTTC.

This clonotype was observed at least ten times. The chain employs TRBV6-5 and TRBJ2-7, with a possible D match to TRBD1 (6 bases). The CDR3 is 16 residues long. Per the germline V gene, CDR1 is MNHEY and CDR2 is SVGAGI. The V end lost 6 bases, the J end lost 1 base, and 19 bases lay between the germline ends. CDR3 sequence (DNA): TGTGCCAGCAGCAACAGGTTAAGGGGGAAATCCTACGAGCAGTACTTC. As protein: CASSNRLRGKSYEQYF.

On this clonotype: One junction end does not reproduce the germline sequence, and a read error may be involved. This sequence joins TRBV10-3 and TRBJ2-3, with unresolved D. Germline V gene data show CDR1 as ENHRY and CDR2 as SYGVKD. CDR3 length: 14 residues. CDR3 in amino acids: CAIRSGGATVTQYF. The CDR3 DNA follows: TGTGCCATCAGGTCCGGCGGAGCCACAGTTACGCAGTATTTT.

The chain couples TRBV3-1 to TRBJ1-6; D might be TRBD1 (5 bases). CDR3 length: 16 residues. Trimming shortened V by 3 bases and J by 7 bases, and 16 bases separated the two germline ends. Germline lookup yields CDR1 LGHDT and CDR2 YNNKEL (reference sequence). Here the CDR3 DNA reads TGTGCCAGCAGCCAGGCCAGACAGTTGGGAAATTCACCCCTCCACTTT. This sequence encodes CASSQARQLGNSPLHF.

This clonotype was picked up many times. The genes are TRBV2 and TRBJ1-5; D might be TRBD1 (6 bases). CDR1 is SNHLY, CDR2 FYNNEI, per germline. The length of the CDR3 is 15 residues. Trimming shortened V by 8 bases and J by 4 bases, and 18 bases separated the two germline ends. CDR3: CASLLDRTINQPQHF. In DNA, the CDR3 is TGTGCCAGCCTGCTTGACAGGACGATTAATCAGCCCCAGCATTTT. Full variable domain (rest looked up from reference TRBV2 and TRBJ1-5): EPEVTQTPSHQVTQMGQEVILRCVPISNHLYFYWYRQILGQKVEFLVSFYNNEISEKSEIFDDQFSVERPDGSNFTLKIRSTKLEDSAMYFCASLLDRTINQPQHFGDGTRLSIL.

V usage is TRBV12-3 or TRBV12-4 and J usage is TRBJ1-5, with 11 bases lining up with TRBD1. This CDR3 has 15 residues. V lost 6 bases and J lost 3; bases outside the gene matches: 4. The CDR3: CASSAGQGANQPQHF. CDR3 bases: TGTGCCAGCAGCGCCGGACAGGGGGCCAATCAGCCCCAGCATTTT.

This clonotype was observed a few times. The chain joins TRBV6-1 to TRBJ1-6; D unclear. The germline V gene has CDR1 MNHNS and CDR2 SASEGT. The CDR3 is made up of 15 amino acids. V was pared by 4 bases and J by 6 bases, with 13 bases between. The CDR3 coding sequence is TGTGCCAGCAGTGTGGTCCGGGGTCCTAATTCACCCCTCCACTTT. This codes for CASSVVRGPNSPLHF.

This clonotype has ten or more counts. One junction end disagrees with the germline gene, perhaps due to a read error. V usage is TRBV6-1 and J usage is TRBJ1-4; 11 bases are shared with TRBD1. Germline CDR1 is MNHNS and CDR2 is SASEGT. The CDR3 runs 14 residues. CDR3 protein: CAGRSGTGGKPLFF. The CDR3 nucleotides read TGTGCCGGCAGATCCGGGACAGGGGGGAAACCACTGTTTTTT.

In this sample, this clonotype turned up many times. The chain joins TRBV11-2 to TRBJ2-1, with D unresolved. V gave up 2 bases and J gave up 9 bases, with 11 bases separating them. The germline V gene has CDR1 SGHAT and CDR2 FQNNGV. The CDR3 is 13 amino acids. The CDR3, as DNA: TGTGCCAGCAGCTTAAAAGTTGAGACTGAGCAGTTCTTC. Its translation: CASSLKVETEQFF.

As concerns this clonotype: One base away lies a much larger clone, so this may be a sequencing read error. The CDR3 ends on some other residue instead of the conserved phenylalanine or tryptophan, so this is likely a read error. The gene calls are TRBV6-2 or TRBV6-3 and TRBJ2-7; tentative D call: TRBD2 (6 bases). Looked up from germline, CDR1 is MNHEY and CDR2 is SVGEGT. The CDR3 extends over 15 amino acids. The ends were cut back, 4 bases at V and 2 bases at J, with 15 bases in the middle. For the CDR3, the DNA is TGTGCCAGCAGTTCCCCCTCACGCGGGGCCTACGAGCAGTACCTC. Translating gives CASSSPSRGAYEQYL.

The J gene is TRBJ2-1, the V gene TRBV7-6; D unclear. In germline, CDR1 is SGHVS, CDR2 FNYEAQ. The CDR3 is 15 amino acids. V was trimmed by 3 bases and J by 8 bases, leaving 17 bases between them. As DNA, the CDR3 is TGTGCCAGCAGCTTCGCGGAGACTTCGCAGGATGAGCAGTTCTTC. Translation gives CASSFAETSQDEQFF.

This clonotype was counted at least ten times. The chain combines TRBV12-3 or TRBV12-4 with TRBJ2-5, with D possibly TRBD1 on 5 matching bases. This CDR3 is 13 amino acids long. Trimming pared 3 bases from V and 0 bases from J, leaving 5 bases between. CDR3 amino acids: CASSFRDQETQYF. CDR3 nucleotides: TGTGCCAGCAGTTTCAGGGACCAAGAGACCCAGTACTTC.

This clonotype was observed a handful of times. The V and J genes are TRBV12-3 or TRBV12-4 and TRBJ1-2; D is perhaps TRBD1 (6 bases). This CDR3 spans 12 amino acids. The ends were cut back, 6 bases at V and 7 bases at J, with 12 bases in the middle. CDR3 sequence (DNA): TGTGCCAGCAGCCCCATGGGGGCTGGCTACACCTTC. Its protein is CASSPMGAGYTF.

This chain uses TRBV29-1 with TRBJ2-3; possibly TRBD2 for D (6 bases). The CDR3 has 13 residues. The germline CDR1 and CDR2 sequences are SQVTM and ANQGSEA. The germline V and J ends were trimmed by 4 bases and 2 bases, with 10 bases remaining between them. CDR3: CSVAAGTTDTQYF. CDR3 bases: TGCAGCGTTGCGGCGGGGACCACAGATACGCAGTATTTT.

This clonotype was counted at least ten times. The rearrangement links TRBV29-1 to TRBJ2-5, with no clear D. V was clipped by 2 bases and J by 2 bases, with 6 bases between them. Germline V gene lookup returns CDR1 SQVTM and CDR2 ANQGSEA. This CDR3 comprises 12 residues. CDR3 in amino acids: CSVEPTQETQYF. For the CDR3, the DNA is TGCAGCGTTGAACCCACACAAGAGACCCAGTACTTC.